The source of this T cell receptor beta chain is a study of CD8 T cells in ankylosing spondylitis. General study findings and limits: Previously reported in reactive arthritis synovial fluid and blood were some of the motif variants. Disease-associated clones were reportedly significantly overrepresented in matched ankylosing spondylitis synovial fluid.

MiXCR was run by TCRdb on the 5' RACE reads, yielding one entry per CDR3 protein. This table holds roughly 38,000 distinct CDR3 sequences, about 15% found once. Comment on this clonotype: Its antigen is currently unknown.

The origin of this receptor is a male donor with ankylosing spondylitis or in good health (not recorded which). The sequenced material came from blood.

In nucleotides, the CDR3 is TGTGCCAGCAGTCCGACGCCTTCGGGCAATGAGCAGTTCTTC. Translating gives CASSPTPSGNEQFF. V usage is TRBV6-5 and J usage is TRBJ2-1; no firm D call. The CDR3 has 14 residues. The V end lost 5 bases, the J end lost 6 bases, and 14 bases lay between the germline ends. The germline V gene has CDR1 MNHEY and CDR2 SVGAGI.